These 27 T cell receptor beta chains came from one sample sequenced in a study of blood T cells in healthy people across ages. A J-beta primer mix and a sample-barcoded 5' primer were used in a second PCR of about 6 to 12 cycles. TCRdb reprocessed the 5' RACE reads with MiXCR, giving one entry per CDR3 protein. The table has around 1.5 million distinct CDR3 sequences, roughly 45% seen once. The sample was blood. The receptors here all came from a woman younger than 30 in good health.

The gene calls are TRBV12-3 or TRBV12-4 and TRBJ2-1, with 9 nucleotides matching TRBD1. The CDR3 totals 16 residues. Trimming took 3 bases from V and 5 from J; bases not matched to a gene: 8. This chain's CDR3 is CASSLGFTGGHNEQFF. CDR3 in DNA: TGTGCCAGCAGTTTGGGGTTCACAGGGGGCCACAATGAGCAGTTCTTC.

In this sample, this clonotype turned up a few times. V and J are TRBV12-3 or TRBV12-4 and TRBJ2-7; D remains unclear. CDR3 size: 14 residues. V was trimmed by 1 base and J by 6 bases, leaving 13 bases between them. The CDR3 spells CASSLGPAFGEQYF. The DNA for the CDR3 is TGTGCCAGCAGTTTAGGACCCGCGTTCGGCGAGCAGTACTTC.

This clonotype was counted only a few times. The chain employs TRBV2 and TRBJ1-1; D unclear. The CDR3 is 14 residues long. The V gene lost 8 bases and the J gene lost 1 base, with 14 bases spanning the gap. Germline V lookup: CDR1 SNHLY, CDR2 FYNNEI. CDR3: CASRREAANTEAFF. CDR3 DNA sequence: TGTGCCAGCCGACGGGAGGCAGCGAACACTGAAGCTTTCTTT.

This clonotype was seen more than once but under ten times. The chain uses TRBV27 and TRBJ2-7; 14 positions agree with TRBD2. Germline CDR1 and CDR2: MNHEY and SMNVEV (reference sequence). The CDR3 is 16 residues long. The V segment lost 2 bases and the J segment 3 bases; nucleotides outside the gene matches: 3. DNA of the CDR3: TGTGCCAGCAGTTTAAGGGGGACTAGCGGGGGCTACGAGCAGTACTTC. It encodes CASSLRGTSGGYEQYF.

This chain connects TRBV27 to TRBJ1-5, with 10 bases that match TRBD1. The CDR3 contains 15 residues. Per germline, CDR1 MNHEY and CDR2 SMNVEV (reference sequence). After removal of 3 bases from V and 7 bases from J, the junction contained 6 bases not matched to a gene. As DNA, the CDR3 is TGTGCCAGCAGTTTGACAGGGGGCTTTGGACAGCCCCAGCATTTT. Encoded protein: CASSLTGGFGQPQHF.

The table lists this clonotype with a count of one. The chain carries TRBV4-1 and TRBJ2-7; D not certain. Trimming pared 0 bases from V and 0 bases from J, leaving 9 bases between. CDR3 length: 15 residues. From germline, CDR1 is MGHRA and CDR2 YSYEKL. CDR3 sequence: CASSQDPTISYEQYF. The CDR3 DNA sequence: TGCGCCAGCAGCCAAGATCCGACGATCTCCTACGAGCAGTACTTC.

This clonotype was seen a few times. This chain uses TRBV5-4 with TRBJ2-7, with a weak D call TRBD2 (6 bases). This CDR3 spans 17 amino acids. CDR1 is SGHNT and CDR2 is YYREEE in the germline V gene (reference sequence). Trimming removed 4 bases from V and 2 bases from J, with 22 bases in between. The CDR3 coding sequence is TGTGCCAGCAGCCCCCCCGGGGTGGGGGGTGAAGCCTACGAGCAGTACTTC. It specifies CASSPPGVGGEAYEQYF.

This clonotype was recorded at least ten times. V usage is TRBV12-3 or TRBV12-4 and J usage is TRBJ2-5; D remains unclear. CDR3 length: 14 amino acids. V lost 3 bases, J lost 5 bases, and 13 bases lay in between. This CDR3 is CASSLVLEGETQYF. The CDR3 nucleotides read TGTGCCAGCAGTTTGGTCTTGGAAGGCGAGACCCAGTACTTC.

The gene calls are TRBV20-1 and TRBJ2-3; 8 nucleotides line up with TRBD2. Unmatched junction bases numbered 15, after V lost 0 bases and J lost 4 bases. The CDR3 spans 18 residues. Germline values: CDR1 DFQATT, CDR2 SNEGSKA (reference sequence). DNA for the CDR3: TGCAGTGCTAGAGATAGGCGAACCGGGACTAGAGGTCCAGATACGCAGTATTTT. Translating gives CSARDRRTGTRGPDTQYF.

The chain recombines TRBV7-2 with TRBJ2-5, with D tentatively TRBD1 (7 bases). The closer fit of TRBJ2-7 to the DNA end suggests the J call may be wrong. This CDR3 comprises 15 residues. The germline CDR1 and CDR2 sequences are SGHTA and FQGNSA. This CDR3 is CASSLGGQWGVEQYF. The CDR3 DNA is TGTGCCAGCAGCTTAGGGGGACAGTGGGGGGTCGAGCAGTACTTC.

The CDR3 here is CASSLSSFRGQIYGYTF. CDR3 sequence (DNA): TGTGCCAGCAGTTTATCGAGTTTTAGAGGACAGATCTATGGCTACACCTTC. This chain connects TRBV27 to TRBJ1-2; D might be TRBD1 (6 bases). Germline V gives CDR1 MNHEY, CDR2 SMNVEV (reference sequence). The length of the CDR3 is 17 residues. V lost 0 bases and J 4 bases, leaving 18 bases between the germline ends.

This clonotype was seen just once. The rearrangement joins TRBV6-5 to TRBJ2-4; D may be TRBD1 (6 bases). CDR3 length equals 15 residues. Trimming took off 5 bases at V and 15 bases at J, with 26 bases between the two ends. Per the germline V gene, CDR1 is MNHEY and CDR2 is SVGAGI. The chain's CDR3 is CASSPRDKGRQAPYF. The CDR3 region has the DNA TGTGCCAGCAGTCCCCGGGACAAGGGACGGCAAGCCCCGTACTTC.

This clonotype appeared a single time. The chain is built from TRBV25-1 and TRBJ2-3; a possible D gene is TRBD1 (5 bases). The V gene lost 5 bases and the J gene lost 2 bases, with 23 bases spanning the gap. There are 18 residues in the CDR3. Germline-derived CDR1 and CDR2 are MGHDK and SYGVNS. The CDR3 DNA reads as TGTGCCAGCAGTCTAGGAAGACAGTACTATCCCGACACAGATACGCAGTATTTT. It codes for CASSLGRQYYPDTDTQYF. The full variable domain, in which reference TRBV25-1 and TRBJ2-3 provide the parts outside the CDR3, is EADIYQTPRYLVIGTGKKITLECSQTMGHDKMYWYQQDPGMELHLIHYSYGVNSTEKGDLSSESTVSRIRTEHFPLTLESARPSHTSQYLCASSLGRQYYPDTDTQYFGPGTRLTVL.

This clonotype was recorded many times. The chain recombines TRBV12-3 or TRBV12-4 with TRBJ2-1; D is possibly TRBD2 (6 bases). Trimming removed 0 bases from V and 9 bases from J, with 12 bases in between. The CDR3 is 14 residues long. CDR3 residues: CASSLAIGGGEQFF. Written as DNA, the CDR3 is TGTGCCAGCAGTTTAGCGATCGGGGGTGGTGAGCAGTTCTTC.

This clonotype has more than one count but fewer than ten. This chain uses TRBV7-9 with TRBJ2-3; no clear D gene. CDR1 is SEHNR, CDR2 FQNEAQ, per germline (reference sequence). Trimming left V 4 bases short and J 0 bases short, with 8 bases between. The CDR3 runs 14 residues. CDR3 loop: CASSSTSSTDTQYF. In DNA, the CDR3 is TGTGCCAGCAGCTCCACCTCCAGCACAGATACGCAGTATTTT.

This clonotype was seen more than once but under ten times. The CDR3: CASRYGHLYGYTF. In DNA form, the CDR3 reads TGTGCCAGCAGATATGGACACCTATATGGCTACACCTTC. The chain links TRBV6-5 to TRBJ1-2, with TRBD1 as a possible D gene (5 bases). The CDR3 spans 13 residues. Trimming took off 6 bases at V and 5 bases at J, with 13 bases between the two ends. Germline CDR1 MNHEY, CDR2 SVGAGI.

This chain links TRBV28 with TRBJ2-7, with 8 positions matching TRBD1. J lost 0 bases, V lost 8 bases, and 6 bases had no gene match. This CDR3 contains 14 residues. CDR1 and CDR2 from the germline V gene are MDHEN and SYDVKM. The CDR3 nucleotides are TGTGCCAGCTCTAACAGGGGGTCCTCCTACGAGCAGTACTTC. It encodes CASSNRGSSYEQYF. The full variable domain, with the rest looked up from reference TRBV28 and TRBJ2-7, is DVKVTQSSRYLVKRTGEKVFLECVQDMDHENMFWYRQDPGLGLRLIYFSYDVKMKEKGDIPEGYSVSREKKERFSLILESASTNQTSMYLCASSNRGSSYEQYFGPGTRLTVT.

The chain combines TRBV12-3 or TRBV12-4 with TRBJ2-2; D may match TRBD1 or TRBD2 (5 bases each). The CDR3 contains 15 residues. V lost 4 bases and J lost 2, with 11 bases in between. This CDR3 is CASSSRDVNTGELFF. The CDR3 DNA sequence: TGTGCCAGCAGTTCCCGGGACGTTAACACCGGGGAGCTGTTTTTT.

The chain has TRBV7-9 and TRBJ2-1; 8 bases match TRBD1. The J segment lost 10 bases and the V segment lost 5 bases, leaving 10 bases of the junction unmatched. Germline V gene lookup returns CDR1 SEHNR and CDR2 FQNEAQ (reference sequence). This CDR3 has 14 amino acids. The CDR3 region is CASSRGQAAGEQFF. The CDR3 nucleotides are TGTGCCAGCAGCAGGGGACAGGCGGCCGGGGAGCAGTTCTTC.

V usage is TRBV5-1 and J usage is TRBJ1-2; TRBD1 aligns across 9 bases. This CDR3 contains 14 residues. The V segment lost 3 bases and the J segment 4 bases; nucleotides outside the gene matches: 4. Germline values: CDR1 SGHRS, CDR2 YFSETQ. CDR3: CASSSNRGPYGYTF. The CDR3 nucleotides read TGCGCCAGCAGCTCAAACAGGGGGCCCTATGGCTACACCTTC. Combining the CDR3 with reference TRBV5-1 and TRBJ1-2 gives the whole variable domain KAGVTQTPRYLIKTRGQQVTLSCSPISGHRSVSWYQQTPGQGLQFLFEYFSETQRNKGNFPGRFSGRQFSNSRSEMNVSTLELGDSALYLCASSSNRGPYGYTFGSGTRLTVV.

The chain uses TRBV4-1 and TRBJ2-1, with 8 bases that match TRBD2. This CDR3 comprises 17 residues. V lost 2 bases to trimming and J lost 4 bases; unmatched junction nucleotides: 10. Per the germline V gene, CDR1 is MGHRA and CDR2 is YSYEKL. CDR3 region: CASSQTSGGKLYNEQFF. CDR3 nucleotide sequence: TGCGCCAGCAGCCAAACCAGCGGGGGAAAATTATACAATGAGCAGTTCTTC.

The CDR3 bases are TGCAGTGCTTCGGGACTAGCGGATTTCAATGAGCAGTACTTC. It encodes CSASGLADFNEQYF. This chain joins TRBV20-1 and TRBJ2-5; 11 bases map to TRBD2. CDR1 is DFQATT and CDR2 is SNEGSKA in the germline V gene (reference sequence). The CDR3 sequence is 14 residues long. The J segment lost 11 bases and the V segment lost 5 bases, leaving 13 bases of the junction unmatched.

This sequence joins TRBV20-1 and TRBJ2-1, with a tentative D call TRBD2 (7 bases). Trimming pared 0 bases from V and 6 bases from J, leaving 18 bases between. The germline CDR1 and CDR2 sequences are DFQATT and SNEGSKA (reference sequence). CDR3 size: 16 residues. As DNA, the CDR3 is TGCAGTGCTAGAGACCCGGGGGGCCGGGGAGGCAATGAGCAGTTCTTC. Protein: CSARDPGGRGGNEQFF.

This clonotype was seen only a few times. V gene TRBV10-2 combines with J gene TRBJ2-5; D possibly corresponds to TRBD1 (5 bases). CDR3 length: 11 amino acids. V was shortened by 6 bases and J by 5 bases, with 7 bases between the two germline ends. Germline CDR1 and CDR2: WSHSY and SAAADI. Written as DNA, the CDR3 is TGCGCCAGCAGGAAGGGGGAGACCCAGTACTTC. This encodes CASRKGETQYF.

In nucleotides, the CDR3 is TGTGCCATCAGTGATCGGGGCGGGAGTGCCGAGCAGTACTTC. Residues: CAISDRGGSAEQYF. The chain carries TRBV10-3 and TRBJ2-4; 7 nucleotides match TRBD2. The DNA end is a closer match to TRBJ2-7, so the J assignment may be wrong. From germline, CDR1 is ENHRY and CDR2 SYGVKD. CDR3 length equals 14 residues.

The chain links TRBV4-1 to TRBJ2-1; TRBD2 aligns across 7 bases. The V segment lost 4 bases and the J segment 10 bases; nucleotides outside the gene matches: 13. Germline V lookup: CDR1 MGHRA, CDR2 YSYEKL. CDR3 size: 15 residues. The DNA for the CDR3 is TGCGCCAGCAGCCCGGTGGCGGGAGAGTTGGGAGAGCAGTTCTTC. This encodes CASSPVAGELGEQFF.

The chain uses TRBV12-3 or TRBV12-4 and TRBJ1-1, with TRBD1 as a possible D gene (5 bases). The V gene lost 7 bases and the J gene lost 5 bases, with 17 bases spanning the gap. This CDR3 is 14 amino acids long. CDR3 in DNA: TGTGCCAGCACCCTATCGGGGGATCGAACTGAAGCTTTCTTT. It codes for CASTLSGDRTEAFF.